This T cell receptor (beta chain) stems from a study of preoperative IRX-2 immunotherapy in early breast cancer. Germline CDR1 LNHDA, CDR2 SQIVND (reference sequence). Trimming shortened V by 5 bases and J by 4 bases, and 20 bases separated the two germline ends. The CDR3 is 16 residues long. Only in-frame clones appear in the TCRdb table, and some are missing; sequencing was by immunoSEQ multiplex PCR. Among roughly 27,000 clones, approximately 72% were seen once, and the ten largest hold approximately 6.6%. As to treatment: preoperative locoregional IRX-2 cytokine immunotherapy. Preoperative locoregional IRX-2 cytokine immunotherapy was tested in the phase Ib source study.

The material sequenced was lymph node tissue, taken after IRX-2 immunotherapy. The chain couples TRBV19 to TRBJ2-5; a weak D match, TRBD1 (7 bases). This TCR was sampled from a human donor with breast cancer. CDR3 in amino acids: CASSPRSGGYGETQYF. CDR3 coding DNA: TGTGCCAGTAGTCCCCGATCAGGGGGGTACGGAGAGACCCAGTACTTC. Filled out from reference TRBV19 and TRBJ2-5, the complete variable domain reads DGGITQSPKYLFRKEGQNVTLSCEQNLNHDAMYWYRQDPGQGLRLIYYSQIVNDFQKGDIAEGYSVSREKKESFPLTVTSAQKNPTAFYLCASSPRSGGYGETQYFGPGTRLLVL.